This TCR beta chain was captured in a study of beta chain features in type 1 diabetes. Study information: Across the samples, approximately 110,000,000 sorted cells were examined in total. The study's findings and limits: Junctions at VDJ sites from type 1 diabetes patients had fewer insertions and more deletions. The similarity of naive, central memory and Treg TCRB repertoires appeared greater among patients than among healthy donors. Among patients with Type 1 diabetes, TCRB CDR3s were moderately but significantly shorter in every one of the four CD4+ subsets.

In its sample, this clone was seen a few times. Its specificity is not known. As every portion of the isolated RNA was reverse transcribed, the sequencing read expressed TCRB transcripts. Generated by immunoSEQ multiplex PCR, the TCRdb table keeps only in-frame clones and is missing some. The sample includes fewer than 450,000 clones, roughly 14% of them seen just once. The length of the CDR3 is 11 residues. V lost 0 bases to trimming and J lost 7 bases, with 4 bases between them. CDR1 and CDR2 (germline): DFQATT, SNEGSKA (reference sequence). The origin of this receptor is a woman younger than 35 with type 1 diabetes. V gene TRBV20-1 combines with J gene TRBJ2-1; D gene uncertain. Source material: naive CD4+ T cells from blood. CDR3 sequence (DNA): TGCAGTGCTAGAGATTCGAATGAGCAGTTCTTC. Amino acid sequence: CSARDSNEQFF.